What follows are 21 T cell receptor beta chains derived from one specimen sequenced in a study of graft-versus-host responses after intestinal transplantation. The repertoire was sequenced with immunoSEQ multiplex PCR; TCRdb's copy has only in-frame clones and lacks some. The table has around 21,000 clones, roughly a third seen once. This material consisted of alloreactive CD4+ T cells from a mixed lymphocyte reaction culture, taken before transplantation. Subset given: CFSE-low proliferating T cells sorted from approximately 6-day pre-transplant mixed lymphocyte reaction (GvH or HvG direction). These receptors were taken from a human patient who was an organ donor for intestinal transplantation.

The gene calls are TRBV27 and TRBJ2-7, with 8 bases matching TRBD1. V was pared by 6 bases and J by 3 bases, with 10 bases of the junction left unmatched. Germline lookup yields CDR1 MNHEY and CDR2 SMNVEV (reference sequence). The CDR3 is 15 amino acids. The CDR3 protein is CASSPWRTGNYEQYF. In DNA, the CDR3 is TGTGCCAGCAGCCCTTGGAGGACAGGGAACTACGAGCAGTACTTC.

The gene calls are TRBV6-6 and TRBJ2-7; 8 nucleotides align to TRBD2. The V gene's germline CDR1 is MNHNY and CDR2 SVGAGI (reference sequence). Germline trimming cut 9 bases from V and 6 bases from J; bases unmatched to any gene: 10. The CDR3 is 13 amino acids. The CDR3 here is CASNPSGPFEQYF. For the CDR3, the DNA is TGTGCCAGTAACCCTAGCGGGCCATTCGAGCAGTACTTC.

This chain connects TRBV28 to TRBJ2-3, with D tentatively TRBD1 or TRBD2 (5 bases each). This CDR3 comprises 14 residues. The germline V and J ends were trimmed by 6 bases and 1 base, with 11 bases remaining between them. CDR1 is MDHEN and CDR2 is SYDVKM in the germline V gene. The CDR3 is CASSPLGGTDTQYF. CDR3 DNA sequence: TGTGCCAGCAGCCCCCTGGGGGGCACAGATACGCAGTATTTT.

The chain uses TRBV14 and TRBJ2-7; either TRBD1 or TRBD2 may supply D (5 bases each). Trimming left V 0 bases short and J 6 bases short, with 18 bases between. Germline V gene data show CDR1 as SGHDN and CDR2 as FVKESK. CDR3 length: 16 amino acids. The CDR3 DNA reads as TGTGCCAGCAGCCAAGACGGAGCAGGGACGTCCGGCGAGCAGTACTTC. It encodes CASSQDGAGTSGEQYF.

V gene TRBV27 combines with J gene TRBJ2-1; 11 nucleotides line up with TRBD2. With V trimmed by 0 bases and J by 10 bases, 8 bases remained unmatched. This CDR3 has 16 amino acids. Germline V CDR1 and CDR2: MNHEY, SMNVEV (reference sequence). CDR3 sequence reads: CASSLSSGRALGEQFF. As DNA, the CDR3 is TGTGCCAGCAGTTTATCTAGCGGGAGGGCCTTGGGGGAGCAGTTCTTC.

V and J are TRBV7-6 and TRBJ1-5; D ambiguous. The CDR3 runs 11 residues. V gave up 4 bases and J gave up 11 bases, with 9 bases separating them. The germline V gene has CDR1 SGHVS and CDR2 FNYEAQ. The CDR3, as DNA: TGTGCCAGCAGCTCGGGTACGACCCAGCATTTT. Amino acid sequence: CASSSGTTQHF.

This clone turned up a few times. The chain couples TRBV11-3 to TRBJ2-1; unclear D gene. CDR3 length: 12 amino acids. From germline, CDR1 is SGHNT and CDR2 YENEEA. Trimming took off 5 bases at V and 3 bases at J, with 5 bases between the two ends. The CDR3 DNA follows: TGTGCCAGCAGCAGGGACTACAATGAGCAGTTCTTC. Translated: CASSRDYNEQFF.

This chain links TRBV21-1 with TRBJ2-7; TRBD2, the table's D call, was not compared with the DNA. TRBV21-1 is recorded as a pseudogene. The CDR3 extends over 18 amino acids. Here the CDR3 DNA reads TGTGCCAGCAGCAAAGAGGGTCAGCGGGAGGTTCTCGCCTACGAGCAGTACTTC. Its translation is CASSKEGQREVLAYEQYF.

The CDR3 reads CASSRTSGGQETQYF. The CDR3 nucleotides read TGTGCCAGCAGCCGGACTAGCGGGGGACAAGAGACCCAGTACTTC. This rearrangement joins TRBV5-4 to TRBJ2-5; 13 bases are shared with TRBD2. From germline, CDR1 is SGHNT and CDR2 YYREEE (reference sequence). CDR3 size: 15 residues. J lost 2 bases, V lost 4 bases, and 2 bases had no gene match.

This chain joins TRBV6-1 and TRBJ2-5; perhaps TRBD1 as D (6 bases). Germline CDR1 is MNHNS and CDR2 is SASEGT. Trimming cost V 6 bases and J 0 bases, with 11 bases left between them. The CDR3 has 14 amino acids. The CDR3 coding sequence is TGTGCCAGCAGCCTAAGACAGGACCAAGAGACCCAGTACTTC. Residues: CASSLRQDQETQYF.

This chain joins TRBV6-5 and TRBJ1-4, with D possibly being TRBD1 (6 bases). The V gene's germline CDR1 is MNHEY and CDR2 SVGAGI. V was pared by 4 bases and J by 0 bases, with 12 bases between. This CDR3 has 16 amino acids. CDR3 amino acids: CASSWQGSATNEKLFF. Here the CDR3 DNA reads TGTGCCAGCAGTTGGCAGGGGTCGGCAACTAATGAAAAACTGTTTTTT.

The gene calls are TRBV2 and TRBJ2-2; the D is unclear. V gave up 3 bases and J gave up 6 bases, with 14 bases separating them. Germline CDR1 is SNHLY and CDR2 is FYNNEI. This CDR3 has 15 amino acids. In nucleotides, the CDR3 is TGTGCCAGCAGTGACACTTCAGCTGGGGCCGGGGAGCTGTTTTTT. Its translation is CASSDTSAGAGELFF.

The chain is built from TRBV18 and TRBJ2-3, with 11 bases lining up with TRBD2. Losses at the gene ends were 6 bases for V and 1 base for J; bases not matched to a gene: 3. The CDR3 loop spans 15 amino acids. The germline CDR1 and CDR2 sequences are KGHSH and LQKENI. The CDR3 coding sequence is TGTGCCAGCTCCGAGGGACTAGCGGGCACAGATACGCAGTATTTT. This gives the protein CASSEGLAGTDTQYF.

This clone was observed a few times. This sequence joins TRBV6-5 and TRBJ2-1; TRBD2 agrees at 7 bases. V lost 4 bases and J lost 5; bases outside the gene matches: 5. This CDR3 region has 14 residues. CDR1 is MNHEY, CDR2 SVGAGI, per germline. The CDR3 loop reads CASSLIAGHNEQFF. The CDR3 nucleotides are TGTGCCAGCAGTTTGATAGCGGGCCACAATGAGCAGTTCTTC.

This clone was seen a handful of times. This chain joins TRBV18 and TRBJ2-1; D tentatively fits TRBD1 or TRBD2 (6 bases each). The CDR3 has 18 amino acids. V was shortened by 1 base and J by 4 bases, with 20 bases between the two germline ends. CDR1 and CDR2 (germline): KGHSH, LQKENI. The CDR3 spells CASSPRLVGGDFYNEQFF. In DNA form, the CDR3 reads TGTGCCAGCTCACCACGTTTGGTCGGGGGCGACTTTTACAATGAGCAGTTCTTC.

The rearrangement uses TRBV7-6 and TRBJ1-5; D is unresolved. With 1 base removed from V and 0 bases from J, the gap between germline ends came to 16 bases. This CDR3 comprises 18 residues. Germline CDR1 SGHVS, CDR2 FNYEAQ. CDR3 protein: CASSLVAPGLYSNQPQHF. In DNA form, the CDR3 reads TGTGCCAGCAGCTTAGTAGCCCCCGGGCTTTATAGCAATCAGCCCCAGCATTTT.

In this sample, this clone turned up a few times. The rearrangement joins TRBV4-2 to TRBJ2-2; D is perhaps TRBD2 (5 bases). Trimming took 3 bases from V and 2 from J, leaving 10 bases between them. The germline gives CDR1 LGHNA, CDR2 YNFKEQ. This CDR3 is 15 amino acids long. CDR3 nucleotides: TGTGCCAGCAGCCAGGGAGAGTTTAACACCGGGGAGCTGTTTTTT. Translation gives CASSQGEFNTGELFF.

The V and J genes are TRBV7-2 and TRBJ2-5, with D maybe TRBD1 (5 bases). This CDR3 has 14 residues. Germline CDR1 SGHTA, CDR2 FQGNSA. V lost 2 bases and J 5 bases, leaving 12 bases between the germline ends. The CDR3: CASSLRGIRETQYF. The DNA for the CDR3 is TGTGCCAGCAGCTTAAGGGGTATTAGGGAGACCCAGTACTTC.

This clone was picked up a small number of times. The V gene is TRBV5-1, the J gene TRBJ1-1; possible D gene TRBD1, 5 bases. Germline V gene data show CDR1 as SGHRS and CDR2 as YFSETQ. This CDR3 spans 14 amino acids. V was shortened by 5 bases and J by 1 base, with 12 bases between the two germline ends. This chain's CDR3 is CASSSRGQNTEAFF. The CDR3 region has the DNA TGCGCCAGCAGTTCCCGAGGACAGAACACTGAAGCTTTCTTT.

By sample share, this clone is medium-sized. The V call is TRBV27, the J call TRBJ2-6; D is unclear. Germline CDR1 MNHEY, CDR2 SMNVEV (reference sequence). Trimming shortened V by 2 bases and J by 0 bases, and 2 bases separated the two germline ends. This CDR3 comprises 14 residues. CDR3 in DNA: TGTGCCAGCAGTTTAAGCTCTGGGGCCAACGTCCTGACTTTC. Encoded protein: CASSLSSGANVLTF. Variable domain in full (rest from reference TRBV27 and TRBJ2-6): EAQVTQNPRYLITVTGKKLTVTCSQNMNHEYMSWYRQDPGLGLRQIYYSMNVEVTDKGDVPEGYKVSRKEKRNFPLILESPSPNQTSLYFCASSLSSGANVLTFGAGSRLTVL.

This clone turned up a few times. This sequence joins TRBV19 and TRBJ1-2; D remains ambiguous. Trimming took off 2 bases at V and 3 bases at J, with 7 bases between the two ends. Germline assignment: CDR1 LNHDA and CDR2 SQIVND (reference sequence). The CDR3 has 13 amino acids. CDR3 residues: CASSIKRYYGYTF. CDR3 in DNA: TGTGCCAGTAGTATAAAGCGTTACTATGGCTACACCTTC.